Below, 8 T cell receptor beta chains from the same sample are listed, as sequenced in a study of blood T cells in healthy people across ages. Next came a second PCR, run for about 7 to 12 cycles, which used a sample-barcoded 5' primer along with a J-beta primer mix. Each CDR3 protein is one row after TCRdb ran MiXCR on the 5' RACE reads. The data show hundreds of thousands of distinct CDR3 sequences, approximately 35% seen once. The sequenced sample consisted of blood. These receptors were collected from a young man in good health.

This clonotype was seen a handful of times. This chain uses TRBV6-2 or TRBV6-3 with TRBJ2-7; the match to TRBD1 covers 7 bases. The CDR3 is 15 residues long. Germline values: CDR1 MNHEY, CDR2 SVGEGT. With 5 bases clipped from V and 4 bases from J, the junction kept 11 bases outside the gene matches. The CDR3 loop is CASSDRDRIPYEQYF. CDR3 DNA: TGTGCCAGCAGTGACAGGGATCGGATCCCTTACGAGCAGTACTTC.

This clonotype was counted ten times or more. The CDR3 here is CASSPRQGSEQYF. The CDR3 DNA is TGTGCCAGCAGTCCGAGACAGGGTAGCGAGCAGTACTTC. The chain is built from TRBV27 and TRBJ2-7; TRBD1 agrees at 7 bases. Trimming took 5 bases from V and 6 from J; bases not matched to a gene: 7. The CDR3 is 13 amino acids. Germline loops: CDR1 MNHEY, CDR2 SMNVEV (reference sequence).

This clonotype was seen more than once but under ten times. J is TRBJ1-2 and V is TRBV29-1; D is ambiguous. This CDR3 spans 11 amino acids. V lost 1 base and J 3 bases, leaving 3 bases between the germline ends. The germline V gene encodes CDR1 SQVTM and CDR2 ANQGSEA. In DNA form, the CDR3 reads TGCAGCGTTGAAGGTGACTATGGCTACACCTTC. Residues: CSVEGDYGYTF.

This clonotype was counted between two and nine times. This chain uses TRBV7-2 with TRBJ1-2; TRBD1 matches at 9 bases. The V segment lost 0 bases and the J segment 6 bases; nucleotides outside the gene matches: 5. The CDR3 contains 15 residues. Germline CDR1 and CDR2: SGHTA and FQGNSA. CDR3 region: CASSLATGGLDGYTF. The CDR3 DNA is TGTGCCAGCAGCTTAGCTACAGGGGGCCTTGATGGCTACACCTTC.

This sequence joins TRBV5-1 and TRBJ2-1; 8 bases fit TRBD1. Germline CDR1 SGHRS, CDR2 YFSETQ. CDR3 length equals 16 residues. V shed 4 bases and J 0 bases; nucleotides not matched to a gene: 6. The CDR3 here is CASSRQGPVSYNEQFF. CDR3 DNA sequence: TGCGCCAGCAGCCGACAGGGGCCAGTCTCCTACAATGAGCAGTTCTTC.

CDR3 sequence (DNA): TGTGCCAGCAGCGTAGCTACCCGGGGATTGGATACGCAGTATTTT. Its translation is CASSVATRGLDTQYF. This chain links TRBV9 with TRBJ2-3; D is possibly TRBD2 (5 bases). Trimming removed 0 bases at V and 6 bases at J, with 14 bases between. The germline CDR1 and CDR2 sequences are SGDLS and YYNGEE. The CDR3 has 15 amino acids.

The gene calls are TRBV5-1 and TRBJ1-4; D call uncertain. CDR3 length: 16 residues. V was cut by 3 bases and J by 0 bases, with 12 bases left in between. Germline CDR1 and CDR2: SGHRS and YFSETQ. CDR3 nucleotide sequence: TGCGCCAGCAGCTCAAGCCTTGAAGCAACTAATGAAAAACTGTTTTTT. It translates to CASSSSLEATNEKLFF.

As to this clonotype: A much larger clone differs from this one at a single base, so this may be a read error. The rearrangement uses TRBV29-1 and TRBJ2-3; D remains ambiguous. Germline CDR1 SQVTM, CDR2 ANQGSEA. The germline V and J ends were trimmed by 3 bases and 3 bases, with 10 bases remaining between them. The CDR3 has 13 amino acids. The CDR3: CSVDELRTDTQYF. The CDR3 DNA follows: TGCAGCGTTGATGAGTTACGGACAGATACGCAGTATTTT.